The rows below give T cell receptor beta chains drawn from one sample of a study of blood T cell repertoires in COVID-19. Produced via immunoSEQ multiplex PCR; TCRdb's table is partial and in-frame only. The repertoire holds roughly 290,000 clones, with approximately 83% as singletons. Sequencing was carried out using PBMCs or T cells enriched from blood (not recorded which). The receptors derive from a man aged 25 to 40 who had recovered from COVID-19. Each CDR3 is given without its conserved first and last residue.

TRBJ1-1	12	TRBV19	ASSMGTGNTEAF
TRBJ1-6	12	TRBV5-1	ASSGDRGLSPLH
TRBJ1-3	12	TRBV2	ASRSASARSTIY
TRBJ1-4	13	TRBV5-1	ASSLAWTGGEKLF
TRBJ2-1	14	TRBV7-3	ASSFVTTSGENEQF
TRBJ1-1	12	TRBV6-5	ASSYGEAGTEAF
TRBJ1-2	12	TRBV19	ASSPDRGIDGYT
TRBJ1-5	18	TRBV24-1	ATSDLVSVRGRLGNQPQH
TRBJ2-4	11	TRBV7-3	ASSPSPGTFQY
TRBJ1-4	14	TRBV7-2	ASSPPGWDSNEKLF
TRBJ1-2	14	TRBV4-2	ASSPDHRSLGNGYT
TRBJ1-1	12	TRBV19	ASDPGVWVTEAF
TRBJ1-2	10	TRBV30	AWARQVYGYT
TRBJ1-3	11	TRBV12-3/TRBV12-4	ASGAGTGNTIY
TRBJ2-1	17	TRBV7-9	ASSRRRQGAQGSYNEQF